Shown below are 5 T cell receptor beta chains from a single sample sequenced in a study of CD8+CD57+ T cells in acquired aplastic anemia (dated by TCRdb to the late 2010s). This sample was sequenced with an Illumina HiSeq 2000. Genomic DNA served as template for TCR beta VDJ combination and CDR3 sequence profiling. TCRdb ran its own pipeline on the public reads, namely fastp trimming at Q25 and MiXCR clone calling, and kept in-frame beta chains. Each CDR3 protein appears once, grouped with its most common genes and DNA. In all, the sample holds approximately 200,000 distinct CDR3 sequences, and about 53% of those were seen once. About 15% of the sample comes from the top ten. Sequenced material: sorted CD4+, CD8+, or CD8+CD57+ T cells (not recorded which) from PBMCs. The receptors here all came from a human donor in good health, serving as a control.

The CDR3 DNA is TGTGCCAGCAGCCGGGACATTTCCTACAATGAGCAGTTCTTC. Translated: CASSRDISYNEQFF. This chain uses TRBV7-9 with TRBJ2-1; D possibly corresponds to TRBD1 (6 bases). Trimming removed 5 bases from V and 1 base from J, with 9 bases in between. The CDR3 runs to 14 residues. Germline CDR1 reads SEHNR; CDR2 reads FQNEAQ (reference sequence). Full variable domain (rest looked up from reference TRBV7-9 and TRBJ2-1): DTGVSQNPRHKITKRGQNVTFRCDPISEHNRLYWYRQTLGQGPEFLTYFQNEAQLEKSRLLSDRFSAERPKGSFSTLEIQRTEQGDSAMYLCASSRDISYNEQFFGPGTRLTVL.

In its sample, this clonotype was seen many times. This chain connects TRBV4-1 to TRBJ1-2; 7 bases are a match to TRBD1. Germline CDR1 MGHRA, CDR2 YSYEKL. The CDR3 has 14 residues. With 2 bases clipped from V and 4 bases from J, the junction kept 4 bases outside the gene matches. CDR3: CASSQPRQGYGYTF. For the CDR3, the DNA is TGCGCCAGCAGCCAACCCCGACAGGGCTATGGCTACACCTTC.

This clonotype was seen only a few times. V and J are TRBV10-2 and TRBJ2-7; the match to TRBD1 covers 10 bases. CDR1 and CDR2 from the germline V gene are WSHSY and SAAADI. The length of the CDR3 is 14 residues. V was pared by 7 bases and J by 5 bases, with 8 bases of the junction left unmatched. The CDR3 sequence: CASNAGTGVDEQYF. DNA of the CDR3: TGCGCCAGCAACGCCGGGACAGGGGTCGACGAGCAGTACTTC.

The chain uses TRBV7-2 and TRBJ1-2; D is possibly TRBD1 (6 bases). The germline V gene has CDR1 SGHTA and CDR2 FQGNSA. There are 16 residues in the CDR3. Between the trimmed V and J ends, which lost 6 bases and 3 bases, there was a span of 20 bases. The CDR3 reads CASSPARQALHYGYTF. Written as DNA, the CDR3 is TGTGCCAGCAGTCCAGCCCGACAGGCCCTACACTATGGCTACACCTTC.

In its sample, this clonotype was seen once. The CDR3 sequence: CASSLSPSGGTGELFF. DNA for the CDR3: TGTGCCAGCAGCTTAAGTCCTAGCGGGGGCACCGGGGAGCTGTTTTTT. The chain couples TRBV7-3 to TRBJ2-2, with TRBD2 identical over 10 bases. CDR3 length: 16 amino acids. The V gene end was trimmed by 1 base and the J gene end by 4 bases; junction bases not matched to a gene: 3. The germline V gene encodes CDR1 SGHTA and CDR2 FQGTGA. The variable domain in full, with the rest retrieved from reference TRBV7-3 and TRBJ2-2, is GAGVSQTPSNKVTEKGKYVELRCDPISGHTALYWYRQSLGQGPEFLIYFQGTGAADDSGLPNDRFFAVRPEGSVSTLKIQRTERGDSAVYLCASSLSPSGGTGELFFGEGSRLTVL.